These 19 T cell receptor beta chains share one sample of origin, sequenced in a study of blood T cell repertoires in COVID-19. Clones were sequenced by immunoSEQ multiplex PCR, and TCRdb holds only the in-frame ones, with some missing. In the table there are some 140,000 clones, 70% to 85% of which are singletons. The sequenced sample was peripheral blood. Every receptor here comes from a man between 60 and 70 years old with COVID-19, enrolled during active disease.

This clone was observed a single time. The V gene is TRBV4-3, the J gene TRBJ1-5; D not certain. Germline CDR1 reads LGHNA; CDR2 reads YSLEER. The V and J ends lost 5 bases and 0 bases respectively, with 11 bases between them. This CDR3 comprises 15 residues. CDR3: CASSLSVYSNQPQHF. CDR3 DNA: TGCGCCAGCAGCTTGAGCGTTTATAGCAATCAGCCCCAGCATTTT.

CDR3 protein: CATADSAGGRTDTQYF. The CDR3 nucleotides read TGTGCCACCGCCGACTCGGCGGGAGGGCGGACAGATACGCAGTATTTT. The V and J genes are TRBV10-3 and TRBJ2-3, with 9 bases identical to TRBD2. This CDR3 is built from 16 residues. With 10 bases clipped from V and 3 bases from J, the junction kept 14 bases outside the gene matches. Germline V gives CDR1 ENHRY, CDR2 SYGVKD.

The rearrangement uses TRBV4-3 and TRBJ1-1, with 7 bases aligning to TRBD1. CDR1 and CDR2 from the germline V gene are LGHNA and YSLEER. The CDR3 has 18 residues. The trim removed 3 bases at V and 1 base at J, leaving 14 bases unmatched. CDR3 coding DNA: TGCGCCAGCAGCCACAGATGGAGACAGGGTTCCCAGAACACTGAAGCTTTCTTT. Translated, it gives CASSHRWRQGSQNTEAFF.

This clone appeared a single time. The chain links TRBV29-1 to TRBJ1-2; D might be TRBD1 (5 bases). Germline CDR1 SQVTM, CDR2 ANQGSEA. Trimming took 8 bases from V and 1 from J, leaving 11 bases between them. The CDR3 is 12 amino acids. The CDR3 loop is CSTQQVNYGYTF. The CDR3 nucleotides are TGCAGCACCCAACAGGTTAACTATGGCTACACCTTC.

The chain is built from TRBV28 and TRBJ1-5, with 9 nucleotides matching TRBD1. CDR1 is MDHEN and CDR2 is SYDVKM in the germline V gene. With 1 base clipped from V and 0 bases from J, the junction kept 1 base outside the gene matches. CDR3 length: 16 residues. CDR3 nucleotides: TGTGCCAGCAGTTTATCGGGACAGGGTAGCAATCAGCCCCAGCATTTT. Residues: CASSLSGQGSNQPQHF.

This clone turned up a few times. The J gene is TRBJ1-2, the V gene TRBV12-3 or TRBV12-4, with 7 bases fitting TRBD1. V was clipped by 6 bases and J by 4 bases; unmatched bases: 5. The CDR3 sequence is 13 residues long. DNA of the CDR3: TGTGCCAGCAGACCAGGGACAGCCTATGGCTACACCTTC. Residues: CASRPGTAYGYTF.

This chain joins TRBV6-1 and TRBJ1-6; 9 bases line up with TRBD1. Germline CDR1 and CDR2: MNHNS and SASEGT. The junction had 10 bases not matched to a gene; V was cut back by 0 bases and J by 7 bases. The CDR3 extends over 18 amino acids. CDR3 bases: TGTGCCAGCAGTGAAGCTGACAGGGGGACGGGCAGGAATTCACCCCTCCACTTT. Translated, it gives CASSEADRGTGRNSPLHF.

The CDR3 is CATSPRAGTNNEQFF. CDR3 nucleotide sequence: TGTGCCACCAGCCCTAGGGCGGGGACGAACAATGAGCAGTTCTTC. The genes are TRBV24-1 and TRBJ2-1; weak D call: TRBD2 (6 bases). The CDR3 contains 15 residues. Trimming took off 7 bases at V and 5 bases at J, with 17 bases between the two ends. Looked up from germline, CDR1 is KGHDR and CDR2 is SFDVKD.

The chain links TRBV30 to TRBJ1-2; D is undetermined. Germline V gene sequence: CDR1 GTSNPN, CDR2 SVGIG (reference sequence). This CDR3 spans 11 amino acids. The V and J ends lost 3 bases and 4 bases respectively, with 6 bases between them. The CDR3 reads CAWSGLYGYTF. CDR3 coding DNA: TGTGCCTGGAGCGGTCTCTATGGCTACACCTTC.

This clone showed up just a few times. The chain employs TRBV30 and TRBJ1-1; the D gene is possibly TRBD1 (5 bases). Per the germline V gene, CDR1 is GTSNPN and CDR2 is SVGIG (reference sequence). V was cut by 4 bases and J by 3 bases, with 12 bases left in between. This CDR3 comprises 13 residues. The CDR3 region is CAWTRQGYTEAFF. CDR3 DNA sequence: TGTGCCTGGACCCGGCAGGGTTACACTGAAGCTTTCTTT.

This clone has a single count. The J gene is TRBJ2-3, the V gene TRBV11-2; D is unclear. Germline loops: CDR1 SGHAT, CDR2 FQNNGV. V was shortened by 3 bases and J by 0 bases, with 7 bases between the two germline ends. CDR3 length: 14 amino acids. Here the CDR3 DNA reads TGTGCCAGCAGCTTGTTTCCAAGCACAGATACGCAGTATTTT. Protein sequence: CASSLFPSTDTQYF.

The chain joins TRBV6-6 to TRBJ1-3; the D is unclear. V lost 6 bases and J 0 bases, leaving 15 bases between the germline ends. This CDR3 contains 16 residues. Germline assignment: CDR1 MNHNY and CDR2 SVGAGI (reference sequence). In DNA form, the CDR3 reads TGTGCCAGCAGCCCCCGACCGGGAAGCTCTGGAAACACCATATATTTT. It yields the protein CASSPRPGSSGNTIYF.

This clone was observed once. The CDR3 DNA follows: TGCGCCAGCAGCCAAGCTTTTGGGAGCAACACCGGGGAGCTGTTTTTT. Its protein product is CASSQAFGSNTGELFF. V usage is TRBV4-3 and J usage is TRBJ2-2, with D possibly being TRBD2 (5 bases). With 1 base removed from V and 2 bases from J, the gap between germline ends came to 11 bases. CDR3 length equals 16 residues. CDR1 and CDR2 from the germline V gene are LGHNA and YSLEER.

The rearrangement joins TRBV5-6 to TRBJ1-2; tentatively, D is TRBD1 (5 bases). Germline lookup yields CDR1 SGHDT and CDR2 YYEEEE. V was cut by 4 bases and J by 7 bases, with 14 bases left in between. The CDR3 loop spans 13 amino acids. DNA of the CDR3: TGTGCCAGCAGCCCTACAGGCCCAGTTGGCTACACCTTC. Its protein is CASSPTGPVGYTF.

The genes are TRBV6-5 and TRBJ1-4; no definite D call. V was trimmed by 4 bases and J by 7 bases, leaving 13 bases between them. The CDR3 extends over 14 amino acids. Germline V CDR1 and CDR2: MNHEY, SVGAGI. CDR3 protein: CASSSPRPGEKLFF. In nucleotides, the CDR3 is TGTGCCAGCAGTTCCCCCAGGCCTGGTGAAAAACTGTTTTTT.

The chain has TRBV5-1 and TRBJ1-2; 8 bases map to TRBD1. J lost 4 bases, V lost 4 bases, and 9 bases had no gene match. The CDR3 has 15 amino acids. CDR1 and CDR2 (germline): SGHRS, YFSETQ. The CDR3 DNA reads TGCGCCAGCAGCCACGGACAGGGTGGAGGCTATGGCTACACCTTC. It is translated as CASSHGQGGGYGYTF.

The V call is TRBV28, the J call TRBJ2-7; 7 nucleotides line up with TRBD1. The CDR3 runs 15 residues. V shed 5 bases, J shed 5 bases, and the junction held 12 bases outside the gene matches. Germline CDR1 reads MDHEN; CDR2 reads SYDVKM. CDR3 DNA sequence: TGTGCCAGCAGTCTCTATGAACAGGGGCCCAACGAGCAGTACTTC. It specifies CASSLYEQGPNEQYF.

The CDR3: CASSPGTRLAFF. CDR3 DNA: TGTGCCAGCAGCCCTGGGACTAGACTAGCGTTCTTC. The chain recombines TRBV3-1 (or the pseudogene TRBV3-2) with TRBJ2-1; 8 bases match TRBD2. J was trimmed by 15 bases and V by 4 bases; bases with no gene match: 8. The CDR3 extends over 12 amino acids. Germline V gene lookup returns CDR1 LGHDT and CDR2 YNNKEL (reference sequence).

In nucleotides, the CDR3 is TGCAGCGTGGCTCACAGCTCTGGAAACACCATATATTTT. Translating it yields CSVAHSSGNTIYF. V gene TRBV29-1 combines with J gene TRBJ1-3; D gene unclear. The V gene's germline CDR1 is SQVTM and CDR2 ANQGSEA. V lost 6 bases and J lost 0, with 9 bases in between. This CDR3 comprises 13 residues.